This T cell receptor beta chain was sequenced in a study of OX40 agonist ivuxolimab in advanced cancers. With regard to the full study: Ivuxolimab, which targeted the costimulatory receptor OX40 (CD134), was an agonistic, fully human IgG2 monoclonal antibody. Intravenous ivuxolimab was administered to patients every 2 weeks at six dose levels: 0.01, 0.1, 0.3, 1.5, 3 and 10 mg/kg. Among the roughly 52 dose-escalation patients, roughly 20 had hepatocellular carcinoma, roughly 15 melanoma, 9 renal cell carcinoma and 9 head and neck cancer. The dose-escalation cohort was 82.7% male with a mean age of about 60 years, ranging from roughly 20 to 80. Patients were allowed to have had prior anti-PD-1, anti-PD-L1 or anti-CTLA-4 therapy, and around two fifths of the dose-escalation patients had been treated with checkpoint inhibitors. Partial responses occurred in three dose-escalation patients, of whom one had hepatocellular carcinoma and two had cutaneous melanoma. The purpose of peripheral TCRbeta sequencing was to test whether ivuxolimab changed TCR sequence diversity and led to clonal T-cell expansion. The monotherapy dose-escalation portion (N ≈ 50 patients) of the phase I ivuxolimab trial is reported in the paper. Findings and caveats that apply to the study as a whole: The antigen specificity of the peripheral T cells that underwent clonal expansion was not determined. In partial responders in the 0.1-3.0 mg/kg groups, normalized peripheral clonal expansion was found to be among the lowest, especially among CD8+ T cells. At doses of 0.1 to 3.0 mg/kg, clonal expansion of both CD4+ and CD8+ T cells in blood was seen between baseline and week 6. After ivuxolimab, expanded clones were on average more numerous among CD8+ T cells than among CD4+ T cells. Low levels of normalized T-cell clonal expansion were also seen in some nonresponding patients.

Patients with a history of autoimmune disease or receiving systemic immunosuppression were excluded from the trial. Peripheral blood for TCR sequencing was collected from all dose cohorts at baseline, on cycle 4 day 1, and on cycle 7 day 1. The samples were drawn from a first-in-human, open-label, multicenter phase I dose-escalation trial of ivuxolimab. Adults with locally advanced or metastatic head and neck squamous cell, hepatocellular, melanoma or renal cell carcinoma were enrolled in the trial. CD4+ and CD8+ T cells were sorted separately from peripheral blood before TCR sequencing. On this clone: Which antigen it targets is not known. No much larger clone is present one base from it, and per-base qualities are unavailable.

For CDR1 and CDR2, the germline V gene lists SNHLY and FYNNEI. V lost 8 bases and J lost 3 bases, and the count of bases not matched to a germline gene is 6. Spanning cysteine to valine, the CDR3 consists of 13 amino acids. Only the CDR3 DNA stays, 39 bases, in frame from base 1. Genomic DNA was extracted from sorted cells for sequencing of the TCRbeta CDR3 region. The immunoSEQ Assay was used for sequencing of TCRbeta CDR3 regions. Held by TCRdb, this immuneACCESS table contains in-frame sequences only and omits some clones. Under half of the omission traces to an unresolved V gene where checked; the cause of the rest is unknown. This sample comprises approximately 79,000 clones, around 86% of them detected only once. The leading ten clones occupy 2.5% to 3% of the sample.

The sequence is built from TRBV2 and TRBJ2-7, with 8 junctional bases fitting TRBD1. This specimen consisted of CD4+ or CD8+ T cells sorted from blood, obtained in a trial of the OX40 agonist ivuxolimab. This TCR was recovered from an adult with an advanced solid tumor such as melanoma, head and neck, liver or kidney cancer. The DNA is as follows: TGTGCCAGCGGTCCAACAGGGGGCTACGAGCAGTACGTC. It is translated as CASGPTGGYEQYV.